The rows below give T cell receptor beta chains drawn from one sample of a study of response to subunit inactivated influenza vaccine. From the RT-PCR reads, TCRdb called clonotypes with MiXCR, one entry per CDR3 protein. This sample carries 490,000 or so distinct CDR3 sequences, around 8% of them seen once, and the ten largest clones take 10% to 15%. This sample comprised PBMCs from blood, obtained around 2 years after vaccination. Receptors were obtained from a man aged 50-75 years who received an inactivated influenza vaccine. Both conserved end residues are part of each CDR3. Fields, in order: clone size, J gene, D gene, V gene, CDR3 protein, CDR3 DNA. D genes are given only for firm matches. Only part of the rows carry a size: once, few, many, or a class if the clone is expanded.

abundance: few
j_gene: TRBJ2-1
d_gene: TRBD2
v_gene: TRBV19
CDR3aa: CASKGLAGGNAYNEQFF
CDR3nt: TGTGCCAGTAAAGGACTAGCGGGGGGGAACGCCTACAATGAGCAGTTCTTC

abundance: few
j_gene: TRBJ2-1
d_gene: NA
v_gene: TRBV7-8
CDR3aa: CASSLRRYNEQFF
CDR3nt: TGTGCCAGCAGCCTAAGGCGGTACAATGAGCAGTTCTTC

abundance: few
j_gene: TRBJ2-1
d_gene: NA
v_gene: TRBV14
CDR3aa: CASSQALTLYNEQFF
CDR3nt: TGTGCCAGCAGCCAGGCCCTTACTCTCTACAATGAGCAGTTCTTC

abundance: few
j_gene: TRBJ2-1
d_gene: TRBD2
v_gene: TRBV15
CDR3aa: CATSRGAAGGNNEQFF
CDR3nt: TGTGCCACCAGCAGAGGGGCAGCGGGAGGTAACAATGAGCAGTTCTTC

abundance: few
j_gene: TRBJ1-1
d_gene: NA
v_gene: TRBV18
CDR3aa: CASSPYPIVDTEAFF
CDR3nt: TGTGCCAGCTCCCCGTACCCGATTGTGGACACTGAAGCTTTCTTT

abundance: few
j_gene: TRBJ2-2
d_gene: NA
v_gene: TRBV12-3/TRBV12-4
CDR3aa: CASSFGGLTGELFF
CDR3nt: TGTGCCAGCAGTTTCGGGGGGCTCACCGGGGAGCTGTTTTTT

abundance: NA
j_gene: TRBJ2-1
d_gene: NA
v_gene: TRBV6-1
CDR3aa: CASRRGPSYNEQFF
CDR3nt: TGTGCCAGCAGAAGAGGTCCTAGCTACAATGAGCAGTTCTTC

abundance: many
j_gene: TRBJ1-1
d_gene: NA
v_gene: TRBV20-1
CDR3aa: CSAPHSFRVSEAFF
CDR3nt: TGCAGTGCTCCACACTCCTTTAGGGTATCTGAAGCTTTCTTT

abundance: many
j_gene: TRBJ1-6
d_gene: NA
v_gene: TRBV5-1
CDR3aa: CASSLAGVDNSPLHF
CDR3nt: TGCGCCAGCAGCTTGGCCGGGGTTGACAATTCACCCCTCCACTTT

abundance: many
j_gene: TRBJ1-2
d_gene: TRBD1
v_gene: TRBV4-3
CDR3aa: CASSQIGTGDGVYGYTF
CDR3nt: TGCGCCAGCAGCCAGATCGGGACAGGGGACGGCGTCTATGGCTACACCTTC

abundance: NA
j_gene: TRBJ1-5
d_gene: NA
v_gene: TRBV6-1
CDR3aa: CASSPRRSGNQPQHF
CDR3nt: TGTGCCAGCAGTCCACGGAGGAGTGGCAATCAGCCCCAGCATTTT

abundance: NA
j_gene: TRBJ2-1
d_gene: TRBD2
v_gene: TRBV28
CDR3aa: CASSLGSSGSGEQFF
CDR3nt: TGTGCCAGCAGTTTGGGGTCTAGCGGGAGTGGTGAGCAGTTCTTC

abundance: few
j_gene: TRBJ2-1
d_gene: TRBD2
v_gene: TRBV28
CDR3aa: CASSLSGLAYNEQFF
CDR3nt: TGTGCCAGCAGTTTATCGGGACTAGCGTACAATGAGCAGTTCTTC

abundance: NA
j_gene: TRBJ2-7
d_gene: TRBD1
v_gene: TRBV28
CDR3aa: CASSFPDRGTYEQYF
CDR3nt: TGTGCCAGCAGTTTCCCCGACAGGGGAACCTACGAGCAGTACTTC

abundance: many
j_gene: TRBJ2-7
d_gene: TRBD2
v_gene: TRBV28
CDR3aa: CATQFGLAALYKQYF
CDR3nt: TGTGCCACCCAGTTTGGGCTAGCGGCCTTATACAAGCAGTACTTC